This T cell receptor (beta chain) was retrieved from a study of blood T cell repertoires in COVID-19. There are a few counts of this clone. Here immunoSEQ multiplex PCR was the method, and the copy in TCRdb shows in-frame clones only, minus some. This repertoire shows under 400,000 clones, around 87% found once; its top ten account for about 9.4%. The ends lost 7 bases at V and 5 bases at J; junction bases unmatched: 10. The germline gives CDR1 MNHEY, CDR2 SVGEGT. The CDR3 loop spans 16 amino acids. Specimen: peripheral blood. V gene TRBV6-2 or TRBV6-3 combines with J gene TRBJ2-5, with TRBD2 identical over 13 bases. The clonotype comes from a woman in her 30s with COVID-19, enrolled during active disease. The CDR3 spells CASIPGLAGVWETQYF. Written as DNA, the CDR3 is TGTGCCAGCATCCCCGGACTAGCGGGAGTGTGGGAGACCCAGTACTTC.